This T cell receptor beta chain was profiled in a study of blood T cell repertoires in COVID-19. In the authors' methods: Amplification from reference gene primers served as the basis for estimated nucleated cell counts. The data were produced by immunoSEQ multiplex PCR, yet TCRdb's version contains in-frame clones alone and is incomplete. V, J and clone size are those of that table, while D and trimming were read from the DNA. The profile shows 85,000 to 90,000 clones, 75% to 90% of them singletons. Germline V gene lookup returns CDR1 SGHTA and CDR2 FQGNSA. The CDR3 runs 13 residues. V shed 4 bases, J shed 5 bases, and the junction held 4 bases outside the gene matches.

Sequencing was carried out using peripheral blood. The TCR comes from a woman of 80 years or more with active or convalescent COVID-19. The chain links TRBV7-2 to TRBJ1-1, with TRBD1 matching over 7 bases. CDR3 nucleotide sequence: TGTGCCAGCAGCTCTGACAGGGAGACTGAAGCTTTCTTT. It translates to CASSSDRETEAFF.